This T cell receptor beta chain was sequenced during a study of control samples from healthy donors and cancer patients. Produced via immunoSEQ multiplex PCR; TCRdb's table is partial and in-frame only. The sample yields some 67,000 clones, around 92% seen once. V was pared by 4 bases and J by 7 bases, with 14 bases between. Germline assignment: CDR1 SQVTM and CDR2 ANQGSEA. The CDR3 is 13 residues long. Sequencing was done on a sample of PBMCs. This rearrangement joins TRBV29-1 to TRBJ1-5; D is possibly TRBD1 (6 bases). The TCR comes from a man aged 55 to 70 with lung cancer. The DNA for the CDR3 is TGCAGCGTTGTACCAGGAGGGGGGCAGCCCCAGCATTTT. Its translation is CSVVPGGGQPQHF.